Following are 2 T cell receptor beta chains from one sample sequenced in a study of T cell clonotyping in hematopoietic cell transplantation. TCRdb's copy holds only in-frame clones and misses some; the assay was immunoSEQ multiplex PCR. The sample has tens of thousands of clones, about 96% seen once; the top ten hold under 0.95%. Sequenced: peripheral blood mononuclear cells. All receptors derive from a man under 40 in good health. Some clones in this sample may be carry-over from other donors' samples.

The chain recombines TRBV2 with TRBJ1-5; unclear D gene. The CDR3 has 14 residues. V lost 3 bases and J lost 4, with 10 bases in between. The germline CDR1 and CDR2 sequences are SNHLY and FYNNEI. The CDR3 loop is CASSDAWTNQPQHF. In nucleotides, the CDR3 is TGTGCCAGCAGTGACGCATGGACGAATCAGCCCCAGCATTTT.

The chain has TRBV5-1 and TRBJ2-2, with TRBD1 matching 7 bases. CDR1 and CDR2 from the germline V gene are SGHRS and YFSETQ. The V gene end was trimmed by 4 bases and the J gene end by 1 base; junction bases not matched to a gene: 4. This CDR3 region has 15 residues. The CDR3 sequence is CASSLRTGNTGELFF. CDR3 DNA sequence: TGCGCCAGCAGCCTAAGGACAGGGAACACCGGGGAGCTGTTTTTT.